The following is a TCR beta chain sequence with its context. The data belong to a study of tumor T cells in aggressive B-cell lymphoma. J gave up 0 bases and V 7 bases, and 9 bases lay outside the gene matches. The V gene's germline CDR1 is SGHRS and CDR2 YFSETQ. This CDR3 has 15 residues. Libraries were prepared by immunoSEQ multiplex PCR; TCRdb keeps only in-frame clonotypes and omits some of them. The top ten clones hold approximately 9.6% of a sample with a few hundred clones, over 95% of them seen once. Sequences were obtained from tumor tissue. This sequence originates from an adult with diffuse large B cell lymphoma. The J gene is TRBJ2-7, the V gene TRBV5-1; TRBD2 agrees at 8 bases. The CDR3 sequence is CASEESGSGSYEQYF. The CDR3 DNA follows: TGCGCCAGCGAAGAAAGCGGGAGCGGCTCCTACGAGCAGTACTTC.